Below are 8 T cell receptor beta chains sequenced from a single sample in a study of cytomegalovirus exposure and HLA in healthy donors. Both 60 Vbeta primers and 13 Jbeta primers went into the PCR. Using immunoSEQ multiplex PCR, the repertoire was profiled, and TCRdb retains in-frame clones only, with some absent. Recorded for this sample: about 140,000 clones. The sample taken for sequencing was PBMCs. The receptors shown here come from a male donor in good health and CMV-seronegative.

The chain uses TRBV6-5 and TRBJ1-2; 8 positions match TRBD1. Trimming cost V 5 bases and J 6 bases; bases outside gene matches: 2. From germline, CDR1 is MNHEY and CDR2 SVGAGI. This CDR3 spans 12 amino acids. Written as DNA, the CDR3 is TGTGCCAGCAGTCAGACAGGGGATGGCTACACCTTC. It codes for CASSQTGDGYTF.

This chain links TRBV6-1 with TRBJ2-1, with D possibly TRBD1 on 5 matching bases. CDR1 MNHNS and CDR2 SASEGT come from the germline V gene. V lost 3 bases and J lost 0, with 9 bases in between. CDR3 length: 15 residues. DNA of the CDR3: TGTGCCAGCAGTGAGACAGCTAGCTCCTACAATGAGCAGTTCTTC. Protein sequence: CASSETASSYNEQFF.

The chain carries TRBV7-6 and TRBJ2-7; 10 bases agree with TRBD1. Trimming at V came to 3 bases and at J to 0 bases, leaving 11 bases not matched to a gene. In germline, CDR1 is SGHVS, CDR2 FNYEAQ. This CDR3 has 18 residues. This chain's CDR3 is CASSFRDRGSGSSYEQYF. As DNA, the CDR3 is TGTGCCAGCAGCTTCCGGGACAGGGGTTCGGGATCCTCCTACGAGCAGTACTTC.

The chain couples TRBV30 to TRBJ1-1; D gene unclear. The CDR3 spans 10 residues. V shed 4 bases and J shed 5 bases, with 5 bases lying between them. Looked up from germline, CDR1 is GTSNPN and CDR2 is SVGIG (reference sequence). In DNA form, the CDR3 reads TGTGCCTGGACGGGGACTGAAGCTTTCTTT. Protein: CAWTGTEAFF. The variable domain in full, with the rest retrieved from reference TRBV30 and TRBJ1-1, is SQTIHQWPATLVQPVGSPLSLECTVEGTSNPNLYWYRQAAGRGLQLLFYSVGIGQISSEVPQNLSASRPQDRQFILSSKKLLLSDSGFYLCAWTGTEAFFGQGTRLTVV.

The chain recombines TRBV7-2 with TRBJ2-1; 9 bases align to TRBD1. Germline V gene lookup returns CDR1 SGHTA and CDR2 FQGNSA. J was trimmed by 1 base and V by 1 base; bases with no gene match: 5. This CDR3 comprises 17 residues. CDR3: CASSLDLGQGSYNEQFF. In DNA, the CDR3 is TGTGCCAGCAGCTTAGACCTGGGACAGGGTTCCTACAATGAGCAGTTCTTC.

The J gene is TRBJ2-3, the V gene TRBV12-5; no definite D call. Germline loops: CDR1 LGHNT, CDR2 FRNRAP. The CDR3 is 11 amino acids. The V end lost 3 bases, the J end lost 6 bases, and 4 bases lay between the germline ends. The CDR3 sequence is CASGFGDTQYF. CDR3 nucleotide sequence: TGTGCTAGTGGTTTCGGGGATACGCAGTATTTT.

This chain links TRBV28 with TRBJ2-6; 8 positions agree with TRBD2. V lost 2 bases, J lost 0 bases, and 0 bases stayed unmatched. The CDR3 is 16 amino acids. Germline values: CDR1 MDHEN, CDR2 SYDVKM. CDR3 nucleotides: TGTGCCAGCAGTTTACTAGCGGGCTCTGGGGCCAACGTCCTGACTTTC. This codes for CASSLLAGSGANVLTF.

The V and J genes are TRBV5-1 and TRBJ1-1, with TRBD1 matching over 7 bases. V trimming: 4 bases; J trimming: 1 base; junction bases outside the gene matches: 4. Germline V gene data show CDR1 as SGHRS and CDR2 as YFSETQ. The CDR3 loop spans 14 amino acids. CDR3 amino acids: CASSAGQTNTEAFF. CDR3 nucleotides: TGCGCCAGCAGCGCGGGACAGACGAACACTGAAGCTTTCTTT.